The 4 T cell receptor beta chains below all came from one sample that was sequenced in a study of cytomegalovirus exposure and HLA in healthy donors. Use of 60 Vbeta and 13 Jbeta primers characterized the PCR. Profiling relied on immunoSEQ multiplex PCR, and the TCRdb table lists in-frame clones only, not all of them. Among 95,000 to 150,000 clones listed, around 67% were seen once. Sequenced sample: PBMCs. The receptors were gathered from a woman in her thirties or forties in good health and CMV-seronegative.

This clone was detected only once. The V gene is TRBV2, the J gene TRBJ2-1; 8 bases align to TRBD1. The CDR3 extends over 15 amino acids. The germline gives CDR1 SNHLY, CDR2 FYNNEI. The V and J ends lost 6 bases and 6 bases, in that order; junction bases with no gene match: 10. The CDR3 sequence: CASSEGQGASNEQFF. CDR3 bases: TGTGCCAGCAGCGAGGGGCAGGGGGCCAGCAATGAGCAGTTCTTC.

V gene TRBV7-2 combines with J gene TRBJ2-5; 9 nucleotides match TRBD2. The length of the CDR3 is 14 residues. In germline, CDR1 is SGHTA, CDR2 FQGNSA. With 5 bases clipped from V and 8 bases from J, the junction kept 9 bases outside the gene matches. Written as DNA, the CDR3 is TGTGCCAGCAGCACCACTAGCGGGTCCCCTACCCAGTACTTC. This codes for CASSTTSGSPTQYF.

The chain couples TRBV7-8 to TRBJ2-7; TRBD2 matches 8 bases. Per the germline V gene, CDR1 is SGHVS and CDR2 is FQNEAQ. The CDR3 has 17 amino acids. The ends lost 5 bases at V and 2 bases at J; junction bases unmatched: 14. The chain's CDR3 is CASSEAPGSGATYEQYF. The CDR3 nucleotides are TGTGCCAGCAGCGAGGCCCCGGGTAGCGGGGCAACCTACGAGCAGTACTTC.

The CDR3 bases are TGTGCCAGCAGCCAGGGGGGGACAGGGGGCCTGGAGACCCAGTACTTC. Translating gives CASSQGGTGGLETQYF. This chain links TRBV4-2 with TRBJ2-5; 12 bases agree with TRBD1. This CDR3 has 16 residues. The germline V gene has CDR1 LGHNA and CDR2 YNFKEQ. The J segment lost 5 bases and the V segment lost 3 bases, leaving 7 bases of the junction unmatched.